One sample yielded the 17 T cell receptor beta chains listed below, sequenced in a study of T-cell reconstitution after alpha-beta-depleted transplantation in children. Molecular barcoding with unique molecular identifiers was used for the TCRbeta library. TCRdb ran MiXCR on the PCR reads and lists one entry per CDR3 protein. The sample records some 140,000 distinct CDR3 sequences, roughly 10% being singletons. This sample comprised PBMCs, mostly from graft donor cells, obtained 180 days after TCRalphabeta/CD19-depleted stem cell transplant. The receptor set was obtained from a girl under three years old who had a stem cell transplant for combined immunodeficiency, so the T cells may come from the graft donor.

This clonotype has a single count. This chain uses TRBV5-6 with TRBJ1-1, with no clear D. Germline V CDR1 and CDR2: SGHDT, YYEEEE. V lost 3 bases and J lost 0, with 6 bases in between. The CDR3 spans 13 residues. The CDR3 bases are TGTGCCAGCAGCTCCTTCATGAACACTGAAGCTTTCTTT. Its protein is CASSSFMNTEAFF.

This rearrangement joins TRBV9 to TRBJ2-3; TRBD1 matches 7 bases. CDR1 and CDR2 (germline): SGDLS, YYNGEE. After removal of 1 base from V and 2 bases from J, the junction contained 7 bases not matched to a gene. The CDR3 runs 16 residues. The CDR3 DNA reads as TGTGCCAGCAGCGTAAACCCCGGACAGGTCACAGATACGCAGTATTTT. It encodes CASSVNPGQVTDTQYF.

The genes are TRBV12-5 and TRBJ1-1; possibly TRBD1 for D (5 bases). This CDR3 region has 15 residues. Trimming removed 8 bases from V and 8 bases from J, with 24 bases in between. Germline lookup yields CDR1 LGHNT and CDR2 FRNRAP. CDR3 in amino acids: CASPLPGTSEAEAFF. CDR3 DNA sequence: TGTGCTAGTCCCCTCCCCGGGACGTCAGAAGCAGAAGCTTTCTTT.

This clonotype was seen at least ten times. The chain couples TRBV7-9 to TRBJ1-2; D is unclear. V lost 4 bases and J lost 6, with 12 bases in between. CDR1 and CDR2 (germline): SEHNR, FQNEAQ (reference sequence). The CDR3 runs 13 residues. The CDR3 bases are TGTGCCAGCAGCTGGGGAGAGACGCATGGCTACACCTTC. It specifies CASSWGETHGYTF. The full variable domain, rest sourced from reference TRBV7-9 and TRBJ1-2, is DTGVSQNPRHKITKRGQNVTFRCDPISEHNRLYWYRQTLGQGPEFLTYFQNEAQLEKSRLLSDRFSAERPKGSFSTLEIQRTEQGDSAMYLCASSWGETHGYTFGSGTRLTVV.

This clonotype was counted a few times. V usage is TRBV6-5 and J usage is TRBJ2-7; no reliable D call. V was clipped by 0 bases and J by 8 bases, with 14 bases between them. CDR3 length: 14 amino acids. The V gene's germline CDR1 is MNHEY and CDR2 SVGAGI. The CDR3 is CASSYSNQNGQQYF. The CDR3 DNA is TGTGCCAGCAGTTACTCGAATCAAAACGGCCAGCAGTACTTC.

This chain connects TRBV20-1 to TRBJ2-3; tentatively, D is TRBD2 (5 bases). The CDR3 runs to 11 residues. The germline CDR1 and CDR2 sequences are DFQATT and SNEGSKA (reference sequence). Trimming stripped 6 bases from V and 12 bases from J, with 16 bases between. As DNA, the CDR3 is TGCAGTGCACAAGCCGGGATAGGCCAGTATTTT. It translates to CSAQAGIGQYF.

This clonotype was found a few times. This chain links TRBV3-1 with TRBJ2-5, with D perhaps TRBD1 or TRBD2 (6 bases each). Germline V gives CDR1 LGHDT, CDR2 YNNKEL (reference sequence). The length of the CDR3 is 14 residues. The ends were cut back, 4 bases at V and 5 bases at J, with 14 bases in the middle. CDR3 nucleotides: TGTGCCAGCAGCCCCGGGGGCGTCTGGGAGACCCAGTACTTC. Its translation: CASSPGGVWETQYF.

At least ten counts were recorded for this clonotype. The rearrangement links TRBV5-1 to TRBJ2-5; D not certain. Looked up from germline, CDR1 is SGHRS and CDR2 is YFSETQ. CDR3 length: 12 residues. Between the trimmed V and J ends, which lost 1 base and 4 bases, there was a span of 5 bases. CDR3 nucleotide sequence: TGCGCCAGCAGCTTGAAGGGAGAGACCCAGTACTTC. It translates to CASSLKGETQYF.

This clonotype was picked up a small number of times. The rearrangement uses TRBV7-9 and TRBJ2-1; TRBD1 matches at 8 bases. In germline, CDR1 is SEHNR, CDR2 FQNEAQ (reference sequence). The CDR3 sequence is 14 residues long. Trimming at V came to 1 base and at J to 8 bases, leaving 4 bases not matched to a gene. CDR3 nucleotide sequence: TGTGCCAGCAGCTTAGACAGGGGGTCCGATGAGCAGTTCTTC. Protein: CASSLDRGSDEQFF.

The chain recombines TRBV7-8 with TRBJ2-7, with 7 nucleotides matching TRBD1. The germline gives CDR1 SGHVS, CDR2 FQNEAQ. J lost 3 bases, V lost 5 bases, and 10 bases had no gene match. This CDR3 has 15 amino acids. CDR3 DNA: TGTGCCAGCAGCCTCCGGACAGGTCCTGGCTACGAGCAGTACTTC. It specifies CASSLRTGPGYEQYF.

This clonotype was recorded a few times. This chain connects TRBV10-3 to TRBJ2-1; 10 bases line up with TRBD2. The CDR3 extends over 16 amino acids. The germline gives CDR1 ENHRY, CDR2 SYGVKD. Trimming cost V 0 bases and J 2 bases; bases outside gene matches: 1. The CDR3 protein is CAISESGLATYNEQFF. The CDR3 bases are TGTGCCATCAGTGAGTCGGGACTAGCGACCTACAATGAGCAGTTCTTC.

V usage is TRBV10-3 and J usage is TRBJ2-5, with D possibly TRBD1 on 6 matching bases. CDR1 ENHRY and CDR2 SYGVKD come from the germline V gene. The CDR3 consists of 15 residues. The V and J ends lost 10 bases and 4 bases respectively, with 22 bases between them. DNA of the CDR3: TGTGCCACCATTTCCCGGGGTGAGGGGGTAGAGACCCAGTACTTC. Protein sequence: CATISRGEGVETQYF.

This clonotype was counted a few times. The V call is TRBV7-6, the J call TRBJ2-1; 9 bases map to TRBD2. In germline, CDR1 is SGHVS, CDR2 FNYEAQ. The CDR3 is 17 residues long. Unmatched junction bases numbered 11, after V lost 7 bases and J lost 1 base. DNA for the CDR3: TGTGCCAGCACCCAGAGGCGCGGGAGGGCATCCTACAATGAGCAGTTCTTC. Protein product: CASTQRRGRASYNEQFF.

This clonotype was counted a few times. This sequence joins TRBV29-1 and TRBJ1-2, with 7 positions matching TRBD1. The CDR3 sequence is 12 residues long. The junction had 5 bases not matched to a gene; V was cut back by 7 bases and J by 3 bases. Germline-derived CDR1 and CDR2 are SQVTM and ANQGSEA. CDR3 residues: CSAGQDYYGYTF. DNA of the CDR3: TGCAGCGCTGGACAGGACTACTATGGCTACACCTTC.

The V gene is TRBV20-1, the J gene TRBJ2-3; D may be TRBD1 or TRBD2 (5 bases each). The CDR3 totals 14 residues. V lost 4 bases and J lost 7, with 18 bases in between. The V gene's germline CDR1 is DFQATT and CDR2 SNEGSKA (reference sequence). In DNA form, the CDR3 reads TGCAGTGCTACACCCGGGATGCAGGGTAATACGCAGTATTTT. Translating it yields CSATPGMQGNTQYF.

This clonotype was found a few times. The chain combines TRBV7-9 with TRBJ1-4; D remains ambiguous. V was pared by 6 bases and J by 5 bases, with 10 bases between. Germline lookup yields CDR1 SEHNR and CDR2 FQNEAQ (reference sequence). The CDR3 is made up of 13 amino acids. The DNA of the CDR3 is TGTGCCAGCAGATCCGGACGGAATGAAAAACTGTTTTTT. Its translation: CASRSGRNEKLFF.

In its sample, this clonotype was seen a few times. The V call is TRBV7-2, the J call TRBJ2-3, with 12 bases lining up with TRBD2. Germline assignment: CDR1 SGHTA and CDR2 FQGNSA. J was trimmed by 10 bases and V by 2 bases; bases with no gene match: 10. The CDR3 has 16 residues. The CDR3 coding sequence is TGTGCCAGCAGCTTACAACTAGCGGGGGGCTGGGGGGCGCAGTATTTT. This encodes CASSLQLAGGWGAQYF.